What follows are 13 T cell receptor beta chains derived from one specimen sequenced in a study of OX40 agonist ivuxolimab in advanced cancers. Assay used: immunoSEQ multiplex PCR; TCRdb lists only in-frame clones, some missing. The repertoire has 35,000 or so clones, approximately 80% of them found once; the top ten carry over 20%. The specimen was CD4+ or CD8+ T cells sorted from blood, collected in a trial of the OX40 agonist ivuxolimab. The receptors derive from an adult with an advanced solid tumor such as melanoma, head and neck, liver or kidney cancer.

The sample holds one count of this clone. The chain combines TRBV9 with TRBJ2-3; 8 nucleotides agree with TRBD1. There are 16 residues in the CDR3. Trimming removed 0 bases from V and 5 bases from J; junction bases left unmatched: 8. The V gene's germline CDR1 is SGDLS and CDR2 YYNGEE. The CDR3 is CASSVAGTGGGDTQYF. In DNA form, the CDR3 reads TGTGCCAGCAGCGTAGCGGGTACAGGGGGTGGAGATACGCAGTATTTT.

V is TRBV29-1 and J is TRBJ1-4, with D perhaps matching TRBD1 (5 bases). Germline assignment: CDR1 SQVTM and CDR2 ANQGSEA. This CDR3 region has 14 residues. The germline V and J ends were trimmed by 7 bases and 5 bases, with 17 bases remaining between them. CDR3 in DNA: TGCAGCGCTGCCACGGGACGGCCAAATGAAAAACTGTTTTTT. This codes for CSAATGRPNEKLFF.

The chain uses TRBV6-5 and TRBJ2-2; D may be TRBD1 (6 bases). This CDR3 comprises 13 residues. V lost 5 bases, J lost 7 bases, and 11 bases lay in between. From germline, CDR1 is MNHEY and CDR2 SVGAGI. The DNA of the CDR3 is TGTGCCAGCAGTATACAGGGCGGCGGGGAGCTGTTTTTT. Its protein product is CASSIQGGGELFF.

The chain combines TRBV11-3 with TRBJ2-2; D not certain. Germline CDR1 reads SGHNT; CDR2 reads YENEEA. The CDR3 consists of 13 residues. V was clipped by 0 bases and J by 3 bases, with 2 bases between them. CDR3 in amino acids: CASSLEHTGELFF. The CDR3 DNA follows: TGTGCCAGCAGCTTAGAGCACACCGGGGAGCTGTTTTTT.

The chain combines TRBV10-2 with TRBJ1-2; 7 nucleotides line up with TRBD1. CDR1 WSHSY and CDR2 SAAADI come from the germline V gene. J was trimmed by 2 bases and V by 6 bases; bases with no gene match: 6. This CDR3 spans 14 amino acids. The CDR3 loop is CASRPTGLNYGYTF. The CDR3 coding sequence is TGCGCCAGCAGACCGACAGGGTTGAACTATGGCTACACCTTC.

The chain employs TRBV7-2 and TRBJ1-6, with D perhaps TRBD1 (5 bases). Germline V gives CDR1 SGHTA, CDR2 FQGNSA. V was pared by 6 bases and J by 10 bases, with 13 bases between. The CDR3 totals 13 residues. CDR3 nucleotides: TGTGCCAGCAGTCCCGGGGCGGTCTCACCCCTCCACTTT. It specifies CASSPGAVSPLHF.

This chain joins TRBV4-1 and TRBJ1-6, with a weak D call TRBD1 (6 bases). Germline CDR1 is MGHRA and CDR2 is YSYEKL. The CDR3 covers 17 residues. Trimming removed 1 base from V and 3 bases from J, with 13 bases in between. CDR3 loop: CASSQVLRQDYNSPLHF. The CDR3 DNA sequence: TGCGCCAGCAGCCAAGTTTTACGACAGGACTATAATTCACCCCTCCACTTT.

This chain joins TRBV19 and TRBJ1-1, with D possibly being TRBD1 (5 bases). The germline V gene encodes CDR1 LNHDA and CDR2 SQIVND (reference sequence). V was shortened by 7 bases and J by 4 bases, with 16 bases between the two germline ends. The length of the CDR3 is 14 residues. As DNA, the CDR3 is TGTGCCAGTACTCGCGACAGATCACTCACTGAAGCTTTCTTT. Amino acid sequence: CASTRDRSLTEAFF.

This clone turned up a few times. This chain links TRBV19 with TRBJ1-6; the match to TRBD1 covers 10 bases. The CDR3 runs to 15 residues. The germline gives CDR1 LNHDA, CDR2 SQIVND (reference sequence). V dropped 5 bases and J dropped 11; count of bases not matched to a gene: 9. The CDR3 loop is CASSPKTGGLTPLHF. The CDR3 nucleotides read TGTGCCAGTAGTCCCAAGACAGGGGGCTTGACACCCCTCCACTTT.

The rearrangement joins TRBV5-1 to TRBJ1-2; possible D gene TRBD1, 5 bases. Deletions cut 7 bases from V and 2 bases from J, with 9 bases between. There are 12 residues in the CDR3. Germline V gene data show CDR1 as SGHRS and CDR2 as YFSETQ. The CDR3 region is CASRDDNYGYTF. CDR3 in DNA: TGCGCCAGCCGGGACGACAACTATGGCTACACCTTC.

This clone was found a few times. The DNA of the CDR3 is TGTGCCAGCAGCCAAGAGGGACAGGGCACTGAAGCTTTCTTT. The encoded protein is CASSQEGQGTEAFF. This chain connects TRBV4-2 to TRBJ1-1; TRBD1 agrees at 9 bases. Germline V gives CDR1 LGHNA, CDR2 YNFKEQ. CDR3 size: 14 residues. V was pared by 0 bases and J by 4 bases, with 0 bases of the junction left unmatched.

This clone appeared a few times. The CDR3 spells CATFNGGQASNYGYTF. For the CDR3, the DNA is TGTGCCACCTTTAACGGGGGGCAGGCGTCTAACTATGGCTACACCTTC. The chain has TRBV10-3 and TRBJ1-2, with D maybe TRBD1 (6 bases). Deletions cut 10 bases from V and 0 bases from J, with 21 bases between. The CDR3 runs 16 residues. The germline V gene has CDR1 ENHRY and CDR2 SYGVKD.

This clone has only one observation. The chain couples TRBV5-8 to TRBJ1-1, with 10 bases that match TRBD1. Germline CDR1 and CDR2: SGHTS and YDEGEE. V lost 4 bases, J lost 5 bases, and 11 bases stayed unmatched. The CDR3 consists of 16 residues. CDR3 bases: TGTGCCAGCAGCCCTTGGCGGGACAGGGGTTTGACTGAAGCTTTCTTT. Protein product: CASSPWRDRGLTEAFF.